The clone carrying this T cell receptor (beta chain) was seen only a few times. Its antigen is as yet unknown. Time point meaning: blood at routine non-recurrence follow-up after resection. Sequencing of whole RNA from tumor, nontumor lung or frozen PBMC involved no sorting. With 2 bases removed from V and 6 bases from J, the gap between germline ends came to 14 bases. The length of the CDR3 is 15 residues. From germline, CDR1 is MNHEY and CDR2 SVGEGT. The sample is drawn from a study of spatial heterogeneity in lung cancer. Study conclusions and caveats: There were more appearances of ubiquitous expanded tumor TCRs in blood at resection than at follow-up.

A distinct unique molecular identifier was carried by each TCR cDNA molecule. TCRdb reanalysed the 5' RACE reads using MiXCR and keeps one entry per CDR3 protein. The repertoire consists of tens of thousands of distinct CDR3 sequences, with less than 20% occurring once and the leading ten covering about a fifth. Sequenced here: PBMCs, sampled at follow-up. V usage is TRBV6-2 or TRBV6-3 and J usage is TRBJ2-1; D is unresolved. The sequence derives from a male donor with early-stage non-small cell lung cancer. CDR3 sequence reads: CASSYPDVGGNEQFF. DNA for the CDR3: TGTGCCAGCAGTTACCCCGATGTAGGCGGCAATGAGCAGTTCTTC.